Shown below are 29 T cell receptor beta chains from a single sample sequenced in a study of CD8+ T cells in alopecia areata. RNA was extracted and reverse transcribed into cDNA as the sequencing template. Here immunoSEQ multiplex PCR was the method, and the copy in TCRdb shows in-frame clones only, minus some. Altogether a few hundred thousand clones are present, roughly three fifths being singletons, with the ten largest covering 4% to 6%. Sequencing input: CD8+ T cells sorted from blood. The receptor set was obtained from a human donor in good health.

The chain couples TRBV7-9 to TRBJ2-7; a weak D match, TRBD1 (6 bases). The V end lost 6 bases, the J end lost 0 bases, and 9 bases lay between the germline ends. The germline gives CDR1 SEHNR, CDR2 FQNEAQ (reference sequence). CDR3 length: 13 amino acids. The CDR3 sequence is CASSWDNSYEQYF. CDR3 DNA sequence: TGTGCCAGCAGTTGGGACAACTCCTACGAGCAGTACTTC.

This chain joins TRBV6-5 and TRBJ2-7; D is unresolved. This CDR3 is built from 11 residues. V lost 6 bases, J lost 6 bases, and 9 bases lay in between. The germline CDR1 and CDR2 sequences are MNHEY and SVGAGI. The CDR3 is CASSSSGEQYF. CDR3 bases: TGTGCCAGCAGCAGTTCTGGCGAGCAGTACTTC.

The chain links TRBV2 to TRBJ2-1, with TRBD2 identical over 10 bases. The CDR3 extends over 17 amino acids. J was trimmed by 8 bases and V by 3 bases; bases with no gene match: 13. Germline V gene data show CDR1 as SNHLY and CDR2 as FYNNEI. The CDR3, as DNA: TGTGCCAGCAGTGACCTGACTAGCGGGCGGACTGCCGATGAGCAGTTCTTC. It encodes CASSDLTSGRTADEQFF.

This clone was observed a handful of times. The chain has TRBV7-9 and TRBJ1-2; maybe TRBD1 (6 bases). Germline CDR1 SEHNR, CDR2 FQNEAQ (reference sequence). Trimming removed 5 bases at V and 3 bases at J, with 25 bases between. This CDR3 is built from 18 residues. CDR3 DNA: TGTGCCAGCAGCCCCGAGGGGGGGCGGGCGTTCGGGGACTATGGCTACACCTTC. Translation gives CASSPEGGRAFGDYGYTF.

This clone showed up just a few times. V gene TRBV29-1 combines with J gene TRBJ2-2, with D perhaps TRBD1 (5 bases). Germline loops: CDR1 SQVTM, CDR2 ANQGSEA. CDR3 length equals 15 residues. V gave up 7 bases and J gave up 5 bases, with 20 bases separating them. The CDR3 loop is CSAAGGVKGTGELFF. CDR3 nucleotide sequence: TGCAGCGCCGCTGGTGGAGTTAAGGGGACCGGGGAGCTGTTTTTT.

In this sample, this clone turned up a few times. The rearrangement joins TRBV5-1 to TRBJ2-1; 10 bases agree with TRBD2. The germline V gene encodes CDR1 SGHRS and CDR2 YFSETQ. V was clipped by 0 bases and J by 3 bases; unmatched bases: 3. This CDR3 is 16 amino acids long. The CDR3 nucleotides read TGCGCCAGCAGCTTGGTAGCGGGGGGCTACTACAATGAGCAGTTCTTC. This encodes CASSLVAGGYYNEQFF.

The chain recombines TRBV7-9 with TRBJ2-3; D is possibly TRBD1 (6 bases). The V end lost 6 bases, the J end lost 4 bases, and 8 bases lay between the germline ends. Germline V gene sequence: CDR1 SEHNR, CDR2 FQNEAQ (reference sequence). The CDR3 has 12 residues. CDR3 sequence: CASRPGADTQYF. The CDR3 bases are TGTGCCAGCAGACCAGGGGCAGATACGCAGTATTTT.

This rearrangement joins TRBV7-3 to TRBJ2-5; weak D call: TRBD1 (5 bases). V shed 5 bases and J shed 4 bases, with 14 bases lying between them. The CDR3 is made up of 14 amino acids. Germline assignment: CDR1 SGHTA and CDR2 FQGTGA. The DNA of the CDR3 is TGTGCCAGCAGCCAATCCGGACAACCAGAGACCCAGTACTTC. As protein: CASSQSGQPETQYF.

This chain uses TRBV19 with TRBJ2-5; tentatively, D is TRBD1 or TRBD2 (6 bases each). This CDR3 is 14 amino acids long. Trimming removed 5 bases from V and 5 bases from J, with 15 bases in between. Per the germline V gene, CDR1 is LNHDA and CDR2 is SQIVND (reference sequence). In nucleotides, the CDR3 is TGTGCCAGTAGTGTACAGGGAGGTATGGAGACCCAGTACTTC. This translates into CASSVQGGMETQYF.

The CDR3 DNA follows: TGTGCCAGCAGCTTAGGACAGGGGAACTATGGCTACACCTTC. It is translated as CASSLGQGNYGYTF. The chain joins TRBV5-8 to TRBJ1-2, with 9 bases matching TRBD1. Germline-derived CDR1 and CDR2 are SGHTS and YDEGEE. J was trimmed by 2 bases and V by 2 bases; bases with no gene match: 1. This CDR3 is 14 amino acids long.

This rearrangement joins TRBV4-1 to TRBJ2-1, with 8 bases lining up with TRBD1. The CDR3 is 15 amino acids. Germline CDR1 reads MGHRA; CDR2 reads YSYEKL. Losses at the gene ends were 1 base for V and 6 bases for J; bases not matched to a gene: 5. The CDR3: CASSQGGGQGNEQFF. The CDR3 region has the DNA TGCGCCAGCAGCCAAGGGGGCGGACAGGGCAATGAGCAGTTCTTC.

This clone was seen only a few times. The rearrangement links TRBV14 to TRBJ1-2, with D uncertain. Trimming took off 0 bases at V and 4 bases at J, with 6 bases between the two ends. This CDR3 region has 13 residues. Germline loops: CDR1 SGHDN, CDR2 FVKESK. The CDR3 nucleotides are TGTGCCAGCAGCCAAGATCGTGGCTATGGCTACACCTTC. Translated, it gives CASSQDRGYGYTF.

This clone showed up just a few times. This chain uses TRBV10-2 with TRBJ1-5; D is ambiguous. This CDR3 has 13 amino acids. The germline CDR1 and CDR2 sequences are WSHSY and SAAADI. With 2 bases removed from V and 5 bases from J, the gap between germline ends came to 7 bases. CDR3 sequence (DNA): TGCGCCAGCAGTGAGGAGAGTTATCAGCCCCAGCATTTT. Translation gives CASSEESYQPQHF.

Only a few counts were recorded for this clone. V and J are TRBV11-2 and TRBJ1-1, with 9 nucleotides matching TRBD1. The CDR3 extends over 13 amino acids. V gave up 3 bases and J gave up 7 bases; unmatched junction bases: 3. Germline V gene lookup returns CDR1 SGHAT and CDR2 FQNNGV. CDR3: CASSLGQGGEAFF. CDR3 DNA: TGTGCCAGCAGCTTGGGACAGGGTGGTGAAGCTTTCTTT.

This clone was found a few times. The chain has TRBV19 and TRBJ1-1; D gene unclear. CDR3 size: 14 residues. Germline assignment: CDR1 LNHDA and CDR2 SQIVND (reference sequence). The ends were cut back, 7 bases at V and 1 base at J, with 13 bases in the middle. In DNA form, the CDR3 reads TGTGCCAGTAATATGGAAAGTACGAACACTGAAGCTTTCTTT. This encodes CASNMESTNTEAFF.

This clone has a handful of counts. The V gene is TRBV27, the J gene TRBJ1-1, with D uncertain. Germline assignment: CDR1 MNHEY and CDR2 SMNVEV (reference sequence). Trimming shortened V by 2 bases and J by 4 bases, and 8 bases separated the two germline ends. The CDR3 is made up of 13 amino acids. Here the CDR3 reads CASSLEGLTEAFF. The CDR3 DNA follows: TGTGCCAGCAGTTTAGAGGGTCTCACTGAAGCTTTCTTT.

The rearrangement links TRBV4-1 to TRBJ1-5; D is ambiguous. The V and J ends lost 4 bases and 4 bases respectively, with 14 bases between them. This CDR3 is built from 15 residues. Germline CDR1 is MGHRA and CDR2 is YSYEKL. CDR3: CASSPDSRGNQPQHF. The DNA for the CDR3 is TGCGCCAGCAGCCCCGACTCCCGAGGGAATCAGCCCCAGCATTTT.

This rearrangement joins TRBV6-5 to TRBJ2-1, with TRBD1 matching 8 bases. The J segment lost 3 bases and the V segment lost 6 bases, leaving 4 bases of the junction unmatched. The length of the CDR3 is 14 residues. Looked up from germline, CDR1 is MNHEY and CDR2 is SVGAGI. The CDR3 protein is CASSMDRDYNEQFF. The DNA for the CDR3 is TGTGCCAGCAGCATGGACAGGGACTACAATGAGCAGTTCTTC.

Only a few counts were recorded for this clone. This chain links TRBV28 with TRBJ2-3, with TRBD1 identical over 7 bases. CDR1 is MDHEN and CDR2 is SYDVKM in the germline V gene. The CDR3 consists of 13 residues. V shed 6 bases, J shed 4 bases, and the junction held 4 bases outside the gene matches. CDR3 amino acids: CASSGTDSDTQYF. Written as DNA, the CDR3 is TGTGCCAGCAGCGGGACAGACTCAGATACGCAGTATTTT.

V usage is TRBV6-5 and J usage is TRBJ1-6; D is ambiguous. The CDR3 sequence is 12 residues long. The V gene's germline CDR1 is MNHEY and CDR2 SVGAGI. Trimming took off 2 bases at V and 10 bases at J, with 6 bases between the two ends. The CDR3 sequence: CASSYLNSPLHF. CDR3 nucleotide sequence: TGTGCCAGCAGTTACCTTAACTCACCCCTCCACTTT.

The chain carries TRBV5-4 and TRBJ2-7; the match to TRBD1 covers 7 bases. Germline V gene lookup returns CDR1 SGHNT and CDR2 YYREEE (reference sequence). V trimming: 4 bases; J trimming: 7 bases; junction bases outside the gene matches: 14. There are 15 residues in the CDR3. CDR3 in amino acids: CASSTFTGDSSEQYF. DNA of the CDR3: TGTGCCAGCAGCACATTTACAGGGGATTCTTCGGAGCAGTACTTC.

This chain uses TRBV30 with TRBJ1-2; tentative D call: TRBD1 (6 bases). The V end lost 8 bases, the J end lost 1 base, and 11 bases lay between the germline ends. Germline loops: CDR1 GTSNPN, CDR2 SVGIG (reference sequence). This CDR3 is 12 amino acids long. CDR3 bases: TGTGCCGGCGGGGACAATAACTATGGCTACACCTTC. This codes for CAGGDNNYGYTF.

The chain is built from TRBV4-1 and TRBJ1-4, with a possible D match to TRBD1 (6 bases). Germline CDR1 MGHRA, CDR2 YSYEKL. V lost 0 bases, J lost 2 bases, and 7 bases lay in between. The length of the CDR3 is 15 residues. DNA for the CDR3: TGCGCCAGCAGCCAAGATCAGGGGACTAATGAAAAACTGTTTTTT. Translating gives CASSQDQGTNEKLFF.

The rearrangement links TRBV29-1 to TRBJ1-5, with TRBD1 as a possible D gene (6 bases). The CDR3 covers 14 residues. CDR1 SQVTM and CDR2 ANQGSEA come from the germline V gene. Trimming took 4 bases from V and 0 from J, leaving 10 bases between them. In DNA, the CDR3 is TGCAGCGTTGCGCCAGGGGATAGCAATCAGCCCCAGCATTTT. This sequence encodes CSVAPGDSNQPQHF.

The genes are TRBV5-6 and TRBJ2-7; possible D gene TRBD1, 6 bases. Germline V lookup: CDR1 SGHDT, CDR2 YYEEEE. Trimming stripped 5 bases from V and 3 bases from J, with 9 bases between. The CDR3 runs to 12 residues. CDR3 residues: CASSRQDYEQYF. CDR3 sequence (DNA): TGTGCCAGCAGTCGACAGGACTACGAGCAGTACTTC.

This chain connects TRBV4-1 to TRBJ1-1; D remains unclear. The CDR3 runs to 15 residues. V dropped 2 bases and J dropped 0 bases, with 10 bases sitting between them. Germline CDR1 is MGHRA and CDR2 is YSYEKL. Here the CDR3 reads CASSQPTRMNTEAFF. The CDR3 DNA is TGCGCCAGCAGCCAACCGACTAGGATGAACACTGAAGCTTTCTTT.

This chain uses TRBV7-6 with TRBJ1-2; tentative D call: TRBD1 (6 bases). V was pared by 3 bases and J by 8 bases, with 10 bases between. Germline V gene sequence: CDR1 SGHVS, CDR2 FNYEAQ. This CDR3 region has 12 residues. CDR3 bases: TGTGCCAGCAGCTTGGGGGGCCCGGGCTACACCTTC. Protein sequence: CASSLGGPGYTF.

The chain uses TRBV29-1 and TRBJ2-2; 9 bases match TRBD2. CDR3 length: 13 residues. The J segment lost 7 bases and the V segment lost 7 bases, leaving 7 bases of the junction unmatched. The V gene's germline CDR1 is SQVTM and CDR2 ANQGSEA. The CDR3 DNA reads TGCAGCGGGGGGACTAGCCTTTTCGGGGAGCTGTTTTTT. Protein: CSGGTSLFGELFF.

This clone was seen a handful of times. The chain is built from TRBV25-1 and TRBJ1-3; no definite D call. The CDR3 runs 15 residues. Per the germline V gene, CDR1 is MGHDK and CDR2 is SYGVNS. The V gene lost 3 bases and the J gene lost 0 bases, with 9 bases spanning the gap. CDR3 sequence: CASSEGTNSGNTIYF. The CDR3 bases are TGTGCCAGCAGTGAGGGCACCAACTCTGGAAACACCATATATTTT.